This TCR beta chain emerged from a study of PD-1 blockade in classical Hodgkin lymphoma. Relapse was seen in all patients after autologous stem cell transplantation, and brentuximab vedotin exposure was variable. Best overall response was complete response, partial response or progressive disease in these relapsed/refractory classical Hodgkin lymphoma patients. Here immunoSEQ multiplex PCR was the method, and the copy in TCRdb shows in-frame clones only, minus some. The sample includes approximately 25,000 clones, 60% to 85% of them seen just once. Study-level findings and limits: With CD4+ cells, TCR diversity rose significantly by C4D1, but not with CD8+ cells. Factors driving the repertoire differences, possibly disease activity or prior therapy, remain undefined. Patients starting nivolumab under 1 year after ASCT were excluded.

With respect to this clone: The antigen is not known.

This CDR3 is built from 13 residues. The V end lost 5 bases, the J end lost 1 base, and 8 bases lay between the germline ends. CDR1 and CDR2 (germline): SNHLY, FYNNEI. The source of this sequence is a human donor with classical Hodgkin lymphoma. The V gene is TRBV2, the J gene TRBJ1-2, with D uncertain. The material was peripheral blood mononuclear cells (PBMCs), obtained before the second cycle of nivolumab. In DNA, the CDR3 is TGTGCCAGCAGTCATGATATTAACTATGGCTACACCTTC. Its protein is CASSHDINYGYTF.